The sample holds many counts of the clone carrying this T cell receptor (beta chain). What it binds is unknown. This record belongs to a study of T cells in Graves' hyperthyroidism and ophthalmopathy. Whole-study context: Upon initial diagnosis and before any treatment, peripheral blood was collected.

Progressors' blood was drawn at hyperthyroidism diagnosis, before ophthalmopathy symptoms. Study-level results: A model of 13 V-J pairs discriminated ophthalmopathy from stable hyperthyroidism.

Germline V gives CDR1 MDHEN, CDR2 SYDVKM. The CDR3 spans 17 residues. Unmatched junction bases numbered 7, after V lost 7 bases and J lost 3 bases. Using RNA transcripts as the source, TCR beta CDR3 regions were amplified. In the first-round RT-PCR of the TCR CDR3, the HTBI primer set was used. TCRdb re-derived calls from the multiplex PCR reads in MiXCR, one entry per CDR3 protein. Here the sample spans roughly 150,000 distinct CDR3 sequences, over 7.5% being singletons. The rearrangement joins TRBV28 to TRBJ2-2; 14 positions agree with TRBD2. This clonotype was sampled from a young woman with Graves' hyperthyroidism that later progressed to Graves' ophthalmopathy. The sequenced material came from blood. CDR3 nucleotides: TGTGCCAGCATGGGACTAGCGGGAGAACGGGACACCGGGGAGCTGTTTTTT. It codes for CASMGLAGERDTGELFF.